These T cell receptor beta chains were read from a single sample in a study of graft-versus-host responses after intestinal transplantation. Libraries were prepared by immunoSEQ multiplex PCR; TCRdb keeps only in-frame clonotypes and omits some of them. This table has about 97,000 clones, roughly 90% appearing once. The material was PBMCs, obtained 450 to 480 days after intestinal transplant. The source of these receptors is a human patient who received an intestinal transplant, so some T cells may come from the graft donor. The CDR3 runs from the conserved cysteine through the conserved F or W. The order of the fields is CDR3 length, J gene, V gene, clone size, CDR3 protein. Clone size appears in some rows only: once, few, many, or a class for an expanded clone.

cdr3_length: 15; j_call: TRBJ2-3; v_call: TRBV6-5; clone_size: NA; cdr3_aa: CASKEGSGVGDTQYF
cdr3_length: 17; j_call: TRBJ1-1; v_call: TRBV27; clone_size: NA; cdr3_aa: CASSPVGRGPVNTEAFF
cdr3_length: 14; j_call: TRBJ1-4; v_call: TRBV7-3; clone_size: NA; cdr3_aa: CASSLCRPNEKLFF
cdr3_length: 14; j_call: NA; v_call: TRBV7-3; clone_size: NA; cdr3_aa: CASSSQGGGYEQYF
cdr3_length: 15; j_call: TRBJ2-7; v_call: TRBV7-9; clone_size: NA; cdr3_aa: CASSLPDRGGGEQYF
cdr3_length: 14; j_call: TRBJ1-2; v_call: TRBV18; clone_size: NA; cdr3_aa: CASSPPGPNYGYTF
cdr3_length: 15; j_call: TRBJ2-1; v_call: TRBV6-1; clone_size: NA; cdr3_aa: CASSEEASGGWEQFF
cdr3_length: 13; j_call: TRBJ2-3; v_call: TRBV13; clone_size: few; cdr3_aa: CASSLQFTDTQYF
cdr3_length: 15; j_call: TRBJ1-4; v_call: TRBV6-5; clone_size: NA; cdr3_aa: CASSKGQTKNEKLFF
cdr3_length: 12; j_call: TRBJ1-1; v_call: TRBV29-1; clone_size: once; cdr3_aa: CSVAGGRAEAFF
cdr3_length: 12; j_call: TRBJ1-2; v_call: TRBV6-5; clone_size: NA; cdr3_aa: CASSGANYGYTF
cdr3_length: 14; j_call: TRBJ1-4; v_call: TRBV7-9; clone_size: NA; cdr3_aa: CASSLKESGEKLFF
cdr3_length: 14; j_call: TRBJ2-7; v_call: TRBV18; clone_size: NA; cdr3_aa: CASSLGTLNYEQYF
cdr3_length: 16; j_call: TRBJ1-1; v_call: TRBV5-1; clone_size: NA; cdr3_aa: CASSLLGGPLNTEAFF
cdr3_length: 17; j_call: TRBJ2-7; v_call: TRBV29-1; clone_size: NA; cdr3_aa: CSVEGPRGTSGTYEQYF
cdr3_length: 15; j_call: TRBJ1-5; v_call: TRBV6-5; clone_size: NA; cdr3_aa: CASSGQYLSNQPQHF
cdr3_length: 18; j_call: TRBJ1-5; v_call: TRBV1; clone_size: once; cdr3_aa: CTSSQEVGLGSSNQPQHF
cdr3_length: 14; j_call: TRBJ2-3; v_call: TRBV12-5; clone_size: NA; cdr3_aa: CASGLVTGTDTQYF
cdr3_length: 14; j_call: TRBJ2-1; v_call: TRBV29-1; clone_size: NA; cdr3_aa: CSGGEGGPYNEQFF
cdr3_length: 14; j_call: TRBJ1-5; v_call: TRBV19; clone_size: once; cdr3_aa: CASSYSLADQPQHF
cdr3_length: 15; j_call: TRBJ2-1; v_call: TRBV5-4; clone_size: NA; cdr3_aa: CASSLVAGGTNEQFF
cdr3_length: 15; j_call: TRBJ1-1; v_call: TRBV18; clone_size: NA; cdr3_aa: CASSPRTIQNTEAFF
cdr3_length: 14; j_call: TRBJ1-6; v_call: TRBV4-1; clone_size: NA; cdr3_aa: CASSQTVYNSPPHF
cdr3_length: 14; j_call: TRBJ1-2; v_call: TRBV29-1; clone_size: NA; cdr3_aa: CSVDPRDRVYGYTF
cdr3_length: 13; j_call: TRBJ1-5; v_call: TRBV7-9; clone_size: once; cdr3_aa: CASTQLSNQPQHF
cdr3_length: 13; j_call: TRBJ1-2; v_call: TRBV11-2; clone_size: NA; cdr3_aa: CASSWEQGYGYTF
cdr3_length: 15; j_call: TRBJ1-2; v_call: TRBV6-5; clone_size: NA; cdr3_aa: CASRESTGGVYGYTF
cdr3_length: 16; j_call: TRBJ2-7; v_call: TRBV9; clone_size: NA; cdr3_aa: CASSERQGTNSYEQYF
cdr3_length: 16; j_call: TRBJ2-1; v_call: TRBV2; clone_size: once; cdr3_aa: CASSEARKGLANEQFF
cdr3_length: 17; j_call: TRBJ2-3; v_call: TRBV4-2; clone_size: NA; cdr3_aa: CASSQDRSGGPTDTQYF
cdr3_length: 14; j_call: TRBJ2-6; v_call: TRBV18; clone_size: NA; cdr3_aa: CASSPSGGANVLTF
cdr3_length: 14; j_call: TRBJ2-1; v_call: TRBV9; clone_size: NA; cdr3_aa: CASSAGQGGDEQFF
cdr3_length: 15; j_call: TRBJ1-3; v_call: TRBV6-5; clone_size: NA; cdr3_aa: CASSYSGLGGNTIYF
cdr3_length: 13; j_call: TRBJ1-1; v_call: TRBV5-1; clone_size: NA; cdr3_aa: CASSWSGRTEAFF
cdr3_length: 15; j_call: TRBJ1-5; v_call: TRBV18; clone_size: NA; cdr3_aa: CASSRAQNSNQPQHF
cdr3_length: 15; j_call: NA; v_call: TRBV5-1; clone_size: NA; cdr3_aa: CASSLVGTSGETQYF
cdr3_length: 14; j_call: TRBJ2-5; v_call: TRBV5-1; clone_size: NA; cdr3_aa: CASSPGPGAETQYF
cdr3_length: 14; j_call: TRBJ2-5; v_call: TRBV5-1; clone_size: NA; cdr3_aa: CASSFRGTQETQYF
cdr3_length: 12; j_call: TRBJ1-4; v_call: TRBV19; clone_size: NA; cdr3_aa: CASARGVEKLFF
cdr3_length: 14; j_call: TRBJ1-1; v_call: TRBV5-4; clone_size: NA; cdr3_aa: CASSSRTGISEAFF
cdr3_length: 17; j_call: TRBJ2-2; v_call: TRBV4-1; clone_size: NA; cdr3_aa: CASSTKGGTVNTGELFF
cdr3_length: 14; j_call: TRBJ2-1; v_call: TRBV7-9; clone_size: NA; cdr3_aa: CASSLAQAYNEQFF
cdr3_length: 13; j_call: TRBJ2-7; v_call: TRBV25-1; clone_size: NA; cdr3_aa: CASSVGGAYEQYF
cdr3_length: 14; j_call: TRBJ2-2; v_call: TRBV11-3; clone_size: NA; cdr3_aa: CASSPGTGPGELFF